This T cell receptor beta chain derives from a study of response to subunit inactivated influenza vaccine. Study results and limitations: Authors suggested each seasonal influenza vaccination recruits few new T cells.

In TCRdb, the RT-PCR reads were re-called with MiXCR into one record per CDR3 protein. The sample has more than 450,000 distinct CDR3 sequences, over 9.5% seen once. Germline lookup yields CDR1 DFQATT and CDR2 SNEGSKA (reference sequence). The CDR3 is 17 residues long. V gave up 3 bases and J gave up 1 base; unmatched junction bases: 9. As to this clonotype: No antigen is known for it. A read error may explain this, as a much larger clone is one base away.

The gene calls are TRBV20-1 and TRBJ2-3, with 11 bases identical to TRBD2. This TCR was recovered from a man aged 50-59 years who received an inactivated influenza vaccine. Material: PBMCs from blood, obtained on the day of vaccination. This CDR3 is CSARVKGTSGCTDTQYF. For the CDR3, the DNA is TGCAGTGCTAGGGTAAAGGGGACTAGCGGCTGCACAGATACGCAGTATTTT.